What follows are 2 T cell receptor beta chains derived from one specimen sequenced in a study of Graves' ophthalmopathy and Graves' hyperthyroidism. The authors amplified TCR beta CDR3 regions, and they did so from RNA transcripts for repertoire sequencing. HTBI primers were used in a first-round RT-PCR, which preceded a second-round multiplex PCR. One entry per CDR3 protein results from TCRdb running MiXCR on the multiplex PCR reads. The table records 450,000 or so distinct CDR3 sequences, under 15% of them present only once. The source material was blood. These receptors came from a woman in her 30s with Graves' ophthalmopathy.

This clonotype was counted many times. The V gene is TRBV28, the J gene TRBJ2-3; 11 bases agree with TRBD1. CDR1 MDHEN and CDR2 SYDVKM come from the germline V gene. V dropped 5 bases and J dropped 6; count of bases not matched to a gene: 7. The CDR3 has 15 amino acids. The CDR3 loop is CASSTGTGGGDTQYF. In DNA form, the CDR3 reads TGTGCCAGCAGTACCGGGACAGGGGGAGGGGATACGCAGTATTTT. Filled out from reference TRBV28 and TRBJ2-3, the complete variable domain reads DVKVTQSSRYLVKRTGEKVFLECVQDMDHENMFWYRQDPGLGLRLIYFSYDVKMKEKGDIPEGYSVSREKKERFSLILESASTNQTSMYLCASSTGTGGGDTQYFGPGTRLTVL.

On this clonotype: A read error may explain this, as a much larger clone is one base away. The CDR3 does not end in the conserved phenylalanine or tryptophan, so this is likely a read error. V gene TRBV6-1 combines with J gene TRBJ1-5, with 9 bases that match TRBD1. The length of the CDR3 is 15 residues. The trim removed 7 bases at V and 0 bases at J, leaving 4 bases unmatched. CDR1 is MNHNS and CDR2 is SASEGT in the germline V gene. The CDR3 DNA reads TGTGCCAGCATTCGGACAGGGGATAGCAATCAGCCCCAGCATTTG. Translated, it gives CASIRTGDSNQPQHL.